This T cell receptor beta chain was sequenced during a study of shared clonotypes between healthy human individuals. Study outcomes and limitations: Represented genetic and exposure-history diversity was restricted by having few donors. Blood was the sole source, and tissue repertoires probably differ.

Donors were healthy HIV-negative adults without recently reported acute infections or vaccinations. There are 14 residues in the CDR3. V was cut by 1 base and J by 5 bases, with 11 bases left in between. Germline V gives CDR1 SGHAT, CDR2 FQNNGV. Template amounts of around 300 ng DNA, some 30,000 T cell genomes, were employed in unsorted PBMC replicate PCRs. Generated by immunoSEQ multiplex PCR, the TCRdb table keeps only in-frame clones and is missing some. The sample lists about 490,000 clones, about 78% occurring once. On this clone: Its antigen remains unidentified.

This chain connects TRBV11-2 to TRBJ1-1; a possible D gene is TRBD1 (6 bases). This TCR derives from a woman in her 40s in good health. Some clones in this sample may be carry-over from other donors' samples. Source material: PBMCs. CDR3 nucleotides: TGTGCCAGCAGCTTAGCCCCGGACAGAACTGAAGCTTTCTTT. Protein: CASSLAPDRTEAFF.